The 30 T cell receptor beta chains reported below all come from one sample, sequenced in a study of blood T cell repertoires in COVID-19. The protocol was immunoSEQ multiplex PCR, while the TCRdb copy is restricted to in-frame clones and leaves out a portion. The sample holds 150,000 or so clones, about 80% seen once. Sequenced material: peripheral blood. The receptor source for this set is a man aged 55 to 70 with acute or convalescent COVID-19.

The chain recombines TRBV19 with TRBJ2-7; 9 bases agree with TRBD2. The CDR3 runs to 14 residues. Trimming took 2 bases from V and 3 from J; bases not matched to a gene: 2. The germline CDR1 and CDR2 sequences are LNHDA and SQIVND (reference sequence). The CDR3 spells CASSISLAGYEQYF. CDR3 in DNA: TGTGCCAGTAGTATATCACTAGCGGGCTACGAGCAGTACTTC.

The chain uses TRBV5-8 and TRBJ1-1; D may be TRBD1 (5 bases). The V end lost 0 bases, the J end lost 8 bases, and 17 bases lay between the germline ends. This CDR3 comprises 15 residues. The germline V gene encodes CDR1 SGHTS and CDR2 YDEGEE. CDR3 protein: CASSLGSLSRTEAFF. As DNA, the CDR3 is TGTGCCAGCAGCTTGGGCAGCCTTTCGAGGACAGAAGCTTTCTTT.

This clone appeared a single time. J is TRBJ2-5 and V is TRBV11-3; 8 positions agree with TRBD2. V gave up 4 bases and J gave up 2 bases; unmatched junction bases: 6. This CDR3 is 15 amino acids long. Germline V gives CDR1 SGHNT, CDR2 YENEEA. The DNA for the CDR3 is TGTGCCAGCAGCTCCGCTAGCGGGCCACAAGAGACCCAGTACTTC. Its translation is CASSSASGPQETQYF.

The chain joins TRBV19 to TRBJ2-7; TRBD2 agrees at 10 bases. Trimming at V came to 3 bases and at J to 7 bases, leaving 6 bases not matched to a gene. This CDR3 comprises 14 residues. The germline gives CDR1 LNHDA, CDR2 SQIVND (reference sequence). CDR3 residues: CASSIGLAVLEQYF. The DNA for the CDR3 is TGTGCCAGTAGTATTGGACTAGCGGTGTTGGAGCAGTACTTC.

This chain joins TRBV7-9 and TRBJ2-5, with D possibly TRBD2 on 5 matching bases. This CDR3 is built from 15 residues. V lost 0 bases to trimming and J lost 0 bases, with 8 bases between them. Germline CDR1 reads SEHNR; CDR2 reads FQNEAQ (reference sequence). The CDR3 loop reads CASSLASGYQETQYF. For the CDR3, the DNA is TGTGCCAGCAGCTTAGCATCGGGATACCAAGAGACCCAGTACTTC.

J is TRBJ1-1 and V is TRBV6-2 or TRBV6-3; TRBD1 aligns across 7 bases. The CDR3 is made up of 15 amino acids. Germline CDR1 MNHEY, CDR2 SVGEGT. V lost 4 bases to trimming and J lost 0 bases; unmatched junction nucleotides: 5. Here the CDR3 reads CASSSTGQMNTEAFF. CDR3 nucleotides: TGTGCCAGCAGTTCTACGGGACAGATGAACACTGAAGCTTTCTTT.

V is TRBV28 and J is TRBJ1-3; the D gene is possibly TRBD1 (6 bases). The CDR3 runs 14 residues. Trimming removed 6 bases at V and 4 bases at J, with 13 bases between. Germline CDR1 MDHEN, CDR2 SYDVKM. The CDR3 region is CASRTQGLGNTIYF. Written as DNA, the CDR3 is TGTGCCAGCAGGACTCAGGGGTTGGGAAACACCATATATTTT.

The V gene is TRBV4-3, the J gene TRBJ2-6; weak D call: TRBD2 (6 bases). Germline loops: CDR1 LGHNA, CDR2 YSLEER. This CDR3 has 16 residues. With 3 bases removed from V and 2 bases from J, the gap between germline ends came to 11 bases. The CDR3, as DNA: TGCGCCAGCAGCCACCCGTGGGGGGCTGGGGCCAACGTCCTGACTTTC. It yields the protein CASSHPWGAGANVLTF.

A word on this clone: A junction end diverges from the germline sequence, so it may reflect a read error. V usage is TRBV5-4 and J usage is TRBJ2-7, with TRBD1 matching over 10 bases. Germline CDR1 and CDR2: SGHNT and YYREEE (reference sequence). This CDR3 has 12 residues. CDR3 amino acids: CASSLRDRGQNF. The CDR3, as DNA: TGTGCCAGCAGCTTAAGAGACAGGGGGCAAAACTTC.

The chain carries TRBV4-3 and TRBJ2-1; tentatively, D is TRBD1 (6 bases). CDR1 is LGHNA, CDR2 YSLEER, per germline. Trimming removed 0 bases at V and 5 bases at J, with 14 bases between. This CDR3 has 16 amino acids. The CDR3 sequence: CASSQEFSDRHNEQFF. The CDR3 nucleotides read TGCGCCAGCAGCCAAGAGTTCTCGGACAGACACAATGAGCAGTTCTTC.

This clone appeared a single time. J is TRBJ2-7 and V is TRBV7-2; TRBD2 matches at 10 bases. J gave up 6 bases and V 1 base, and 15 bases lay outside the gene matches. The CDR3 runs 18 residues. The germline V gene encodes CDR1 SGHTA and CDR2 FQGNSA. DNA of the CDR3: TGTGCCAGCAGCTTAGTATGGGCAGCTAGCGGGAGCATTAGCGAGCAGTACTTC. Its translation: CASSLVWAASGSISEQYF.

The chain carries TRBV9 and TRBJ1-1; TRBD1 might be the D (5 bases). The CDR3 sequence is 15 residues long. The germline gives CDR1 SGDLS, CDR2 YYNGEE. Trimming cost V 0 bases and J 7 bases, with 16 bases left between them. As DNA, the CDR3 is TGTGCCAGCAGCGTAGTCCAGGGAGGAGTGGGTGAAGCTTTCTTT. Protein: CASSVVQGGVGEAFF.

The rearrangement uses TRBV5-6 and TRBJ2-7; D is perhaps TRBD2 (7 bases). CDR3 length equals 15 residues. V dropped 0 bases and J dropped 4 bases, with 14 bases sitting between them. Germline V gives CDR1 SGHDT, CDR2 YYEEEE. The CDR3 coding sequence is TGTGCCAGCAGCTTGGAGGAGGGGGGAGGGTACGAGCAGTACTTC. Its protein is CASSLEEGGGYEQYF.

Here the CDR3 DNA reads TGTGCCAGCAGACTGTCCAATGAGCAGTTCTTC. Translation gives CASRLSNEQFF. The J gene is TRBJ2-1, the V gene TRBV7-9; D not resolved. Deletions cut 6 bases from V and 6 bases from J, with 6 bases between. Germline loops: CDR1 SEHNR, CDR2 FQNEAQ (reference sequence). The CDR3 extends over 11 amino acids.

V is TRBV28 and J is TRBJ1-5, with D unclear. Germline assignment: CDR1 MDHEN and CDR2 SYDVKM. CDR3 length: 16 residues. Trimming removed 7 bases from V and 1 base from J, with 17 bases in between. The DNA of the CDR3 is TGTGCCAGCACAGCCCCAGGTTGGCAAAGCAATCAGCCCCAGCATTTT. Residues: CASTAPGWQSNQPQHF.

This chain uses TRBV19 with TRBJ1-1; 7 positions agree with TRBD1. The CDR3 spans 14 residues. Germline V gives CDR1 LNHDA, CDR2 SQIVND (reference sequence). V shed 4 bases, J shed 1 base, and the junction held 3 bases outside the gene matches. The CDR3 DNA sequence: TGTGCCAGTAGTAGAAGGACAGGGAACACTGAAGCTTTCTTT. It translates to CASSRRTGNTEAFF.

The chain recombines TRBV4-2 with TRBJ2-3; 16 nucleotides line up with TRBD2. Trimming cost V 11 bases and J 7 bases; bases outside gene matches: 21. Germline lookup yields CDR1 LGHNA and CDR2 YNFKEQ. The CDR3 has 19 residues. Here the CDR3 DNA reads TGTGCCCCCCGGGGGTCCGGGACTAGCGGGAGGGCTGAAGGATATACGCAGTATTTT. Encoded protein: CAPRGSGTSGRAEGYTQYF.

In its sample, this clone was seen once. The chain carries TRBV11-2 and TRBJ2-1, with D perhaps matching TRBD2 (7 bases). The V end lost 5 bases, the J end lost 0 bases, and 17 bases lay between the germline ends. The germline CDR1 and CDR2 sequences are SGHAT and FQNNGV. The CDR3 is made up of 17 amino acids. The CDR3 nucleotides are TGTGCCAGCAGCCCACAAGGGGGGGCGAGCTCCTACAATGAGCAGTTCTTC. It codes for CASSPQGGASSYNEQFF.

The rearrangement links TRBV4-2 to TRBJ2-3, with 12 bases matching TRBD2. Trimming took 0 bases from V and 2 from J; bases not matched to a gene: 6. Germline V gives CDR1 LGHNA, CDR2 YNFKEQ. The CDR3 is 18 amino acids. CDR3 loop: CASSQETSGGPITDTQYF. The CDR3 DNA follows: TGTGCCAGCAGCCAAGAAACTAGCGGGGGGCCTATCACAGATACGCAGTATTTT.

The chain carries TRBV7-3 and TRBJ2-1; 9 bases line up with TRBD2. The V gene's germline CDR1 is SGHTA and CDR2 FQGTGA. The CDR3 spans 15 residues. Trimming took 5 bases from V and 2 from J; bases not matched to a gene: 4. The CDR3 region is CASSRSGGPYNEQFF. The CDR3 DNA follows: TGTGCCAGCAGCCGAAGCGGGGGGCCCTACAATGAGCAGTTCTTC.

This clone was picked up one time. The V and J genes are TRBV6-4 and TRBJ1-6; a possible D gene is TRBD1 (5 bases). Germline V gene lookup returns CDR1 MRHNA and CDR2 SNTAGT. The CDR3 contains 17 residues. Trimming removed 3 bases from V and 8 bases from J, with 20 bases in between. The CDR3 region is CASSETWRGALDSPLHF. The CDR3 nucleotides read TGTGCCAGCAGTGAGACGTGGAGGGGTGCTCTGGATTCACCCCTCCACTTT.

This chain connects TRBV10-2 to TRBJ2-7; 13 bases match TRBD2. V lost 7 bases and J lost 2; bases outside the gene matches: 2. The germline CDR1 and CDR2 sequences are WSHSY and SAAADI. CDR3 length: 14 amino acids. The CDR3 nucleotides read TGCGCCAGCAAGGGACTAGCGGGGCCCTACGAGCAGTACTTC. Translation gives CASKGLAGPYEQYF.

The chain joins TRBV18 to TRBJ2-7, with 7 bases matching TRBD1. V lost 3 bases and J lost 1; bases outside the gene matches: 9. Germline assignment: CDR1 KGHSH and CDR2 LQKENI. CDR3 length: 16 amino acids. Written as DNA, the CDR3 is TGTGCCAGCTCACCTAGACAGGGAACCGGGTCCTACGAGCAGTACTTC. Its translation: CASSPRQGTGSYEQYF.

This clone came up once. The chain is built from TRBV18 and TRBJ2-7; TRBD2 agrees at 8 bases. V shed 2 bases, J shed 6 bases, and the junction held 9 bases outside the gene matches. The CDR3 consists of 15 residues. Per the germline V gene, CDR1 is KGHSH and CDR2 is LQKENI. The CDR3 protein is CASSPFVGLAAEQYF. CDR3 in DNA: TGTGCCAGCTCACCATTCGTAGGACTAGCCGCCGAGCAGTACTTC.

The CDR3 spells CASSLRLGQLSGNTIYF. The CDR3 DNA reads as TGTGCCAGCAGCTTAAGATTGGGACAGCTCTCTGGAAACACCATATATTTT. The chain recombines TRBV7-2 with TRBJ1-3; 7 positions match TRBD1. Germline V lookup: CDR1 SGHTA, CDR2 FQGNSA. The CDR3 is 17 amino acids. With 2 bases clipped from V and 0 bases from J, the junction kept 7 bases outside the gene matches.

DNA of the CDR3: TGTGCCAGCAGCTCTACAGGGAGCGACCAAGAGACCCAGTACTTC. Its translation is CASSSTGSDQETQYF. V is TRBV11-2 and J is TRBJ2-5, with a possible D match to TRBD1 (6 bases). From germline, CDR1 is SGHAT and CDR2 FQNNGV. The CDR3 consists of 15 residues. Trimming took 4 bases from V and 0 from J, leaving 12 bases between them.

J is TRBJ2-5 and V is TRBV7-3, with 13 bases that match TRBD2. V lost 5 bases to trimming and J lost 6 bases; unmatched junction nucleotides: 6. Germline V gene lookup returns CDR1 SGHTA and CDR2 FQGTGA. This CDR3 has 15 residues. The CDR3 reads CASSTGLAGEQTQYF. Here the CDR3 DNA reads TGTGCCAGCAGCACAGGACTAGCGGGAGAACAGACCCAGTACTTC.

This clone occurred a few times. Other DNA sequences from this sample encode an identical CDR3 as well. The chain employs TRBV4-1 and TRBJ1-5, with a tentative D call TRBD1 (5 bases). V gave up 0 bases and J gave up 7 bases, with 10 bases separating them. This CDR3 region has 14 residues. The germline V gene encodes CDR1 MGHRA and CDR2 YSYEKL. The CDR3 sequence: CASSQDGRGQPQHF. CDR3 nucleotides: TGCGCCAGCAGCCAAGATGGACGGGGGCAGCCCCAGCATTTT.

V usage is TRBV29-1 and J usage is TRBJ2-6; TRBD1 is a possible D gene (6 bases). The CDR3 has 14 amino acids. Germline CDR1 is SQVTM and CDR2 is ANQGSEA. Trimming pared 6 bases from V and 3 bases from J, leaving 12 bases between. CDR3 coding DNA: TGCAGCGTGAGACAGGATAATGGGGCCAACGTCCTGACTTTC. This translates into CSVRQDNGANVLTF.

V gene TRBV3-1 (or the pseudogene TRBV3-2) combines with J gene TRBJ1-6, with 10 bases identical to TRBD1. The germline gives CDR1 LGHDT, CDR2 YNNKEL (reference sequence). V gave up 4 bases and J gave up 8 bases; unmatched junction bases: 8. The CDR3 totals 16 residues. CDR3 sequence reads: CASSRATGGGHSPLHF. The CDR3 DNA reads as TGTGCCAGCAGCCGGGCGACAGGGGGCGGCCATTCACCCCTCCACTTT.